The clone carrying this T cell receptor beta chain occurred many times. What it binds is unknown. The entry originates in a study of T cells in Graves' hyperthyroidism and ophthalmopathy. Study-wide background: The initial diagnosis was the point when peripheral blood was collected, ahead of any treatment. Findings and caveats of the study: In simple terms, a model built on 13 V-J features told ophthalmopathy apart from stable hyperthyroidism.

Amplified TCR beta CDR3 regions derived from RNA transcripts. The HTBI primer set was used in a first-round RT-PCR of the TCR CDR3. In TCRdb, the multiplex PCR reads were re-called with MiXCR into one record per CDR3 protein. The sample lists about 350,000 distinct CDR3 sequences, 15% to 20% occurring once. The CDR3 is made up of 13 amino acids. V shed 1 base and J shed 2 bases, with 5 bases lying between them. From germline, CDR1 is LGHNA and CDR2 YNFKEQ. The J gene is TRBJ1-2, the V gene TRBV4-2; D gene uncertain. Material for sequencing was blood. This TCR was recovered from a woman aged 40 to 50 with Graves' ophthalmopathy. The CDR3 region has the DNA TGTGCCAGCAGCCAAGCAGTAAACTATGGCTACACCTTC. This translates into CASSQAVNYGYTF.